A single TCR beta chain is shown here with its context. Assay: immunoSEQ multiplex PCR; the TCRdb copy retains only in-frame clones and omits some. Of tens of thousands of clones listed, roughly nine tenths are singletons. This record comes from a study of blood T cell repertoires in COVID-19. Study as a whole: Samples representing acute and convalescent COVID-19 were sourced from the United States, Italy and Spain. From T cells, B-cell-depleted T cells, or PBMCs came the material, which was cDNA or gDNA.

In germline, CDR1 is SEHNR, CDR2 FQNEAQ (reference sequence). The CDR3 length is 17 residues. The V gene end was trimmed by 4 bases and the J gene end by 0 bases; junction bases not matched to a gene: 9. This chain links TRBV7-9 with TRBJ1-5, with TRBD1 identical over 7 bases. The sequenced material came from peripheral blood. The receptor was isolated from a human donor in a cohort sampled during active COVID-19. The CDR3 nucleotides are TGTGCCAGCAGCTCCGCCAGGGGGGTTCGTAGCAATCAGCCCCAGCATTTT. It is translated as CASSSARGVRSNQPQHF.